This T cell receptor (beta chain) was obtained from a study of cytomegalovirus exposure and HLA in healthy donors (dated by TCRdb to the late 2010s). Context from the whole study: In an earlier analysis of approximately 640 of the donors, approximately 300 Gb of sequence data and 120 million or so unique TCR beta sequences from 150 million to 200 million T cells were reported. An early release covering roughly 600 HLA-typed donors comprised roughly 300 gigabases of sequencing data and 85 million or so unique TCR sequences. Of the roughly 420 genotyped donors, over 80% were placed in the genetic ancestry cluster associated with self-reported Caucasian donors. The study aimed to test whether cataloging public T cell receptors could reveal signatures of past pathogen exposure. The study used immunosequencing to profile the T cell repertoires of several hundred subjects and linked those repertoires to cytomegalovirus serostatus. In addition to the first cohort of 500 to 850 subjects, a separate validation cohort of approximately 130 different subjects was used. The study combined high-throughput TCR immunosequencing, statistical association of individual TCRs with disease status, and machine learning to predict cytomegalovirus infection status. In a later analysis, previously published TCR beta repertoires from about 670 donors were re-analyzed and high-resolution HLA genotyping was added so that TCR occurrence patterns could be studied. Rather than using new phenotypic data, the later analysis identified candidate immune exposures from TCR beta sequences and from how often those sequences occurred across donors. In an earlier analysis of 500 to 650 of the donors, high-throughput TCR beta sequencing was used to judge whether each TCR beta V gene segment behaved as functional or pseudogenic. Alongside the repertoire data, information on donor age, sex, ethnicity and CMV serostatus was compiled. Genome-wide SNP genotypes for about 60% of the roughly 700 donors were used in a later genetic analysis, which treated that subset as a discovery cohort. All discovery cohort repertoires had been generated using a single sequencing platform. Both class I and class II loci were covered by HLA typing, at four-digit resolution. The number of donors typed differed by locus, with about 629-630 for A, B, C, DRB1 and DQB1, more than 500 for DQA1, over 600 for DPA1, and 400 to 490 for DPB1. Because of strong linkage in the cohort, roughly five DR-DQ haplotypes were treated as single units for association and clustering. Across about 370 genotyped donors of the cohort, an average of roughly 250,000 unique TCR beta nucleotide sequences per donor were sequenced, and 15% to 20% of those sequences were non-productive. The research as a whole found: Because HLA typing was missing for some donors at each locus, association tests included only the typed subset. Some IMGT-functional V segments, including TRBV6-2 and TRBV6-3, could not be distinguished by the 87-base-pair reads and were therefore excluded. Most CMV-associated TCR beta chains appeared to be HLA-restricted in a later analysis, and the HLA associations seemed to be driven largely by CMV exposure. Sequencing depth was assumed to be roughly uniform across donors in the presence/absence analyses, though that assumption may not hold. An association between a missense DCLRE1C variant and V-gene and J-gene trimming of TCR beta chains was found in a later genetic analysis and replicated in an independent cohort. A later genetic analysis reported fewer N-insertions in productive TCRs among donors in an Asian-associated ancestry cluster than the roughly 650-donor mean. Across donors, most TCR sequences were observed very rarely, whereas some public TCRs were present in many individuals. In an earlier analysis of around 500 of the donors, most TCR beta V segments appeared in productive rearrangements about 87% or about 30% of the time, broadly matching IMGT annotations. A cluster of highly shared sequence variants was judged likely to represent a technical artifact of the sequencing pipeline. In vitro tests confirmed that three of the cytomegalovirus-associated TCR beta chains recognize cytomegalovirus antigens. Strong co-occurrence of HLA alleles, especially DR and DQ, made assigning TCR associations to individual alleles difficult. The study listed 164 TCR beta chains as associated with cytomegalovirus. CMV serostatus was the only immune exposure information available for the cohort. A further reported finding was that TCR beta sequences accurately predicted the HLA-A and HLA-B alleles for most subjects in the first cohort. The classifier was reported to diagnose cytomegalovirus status with high specificity and sensitivity in both the original and validation cohorts. A later analysis associated around 16,000 TCR beta sequences with specific HLA alleles at a false discovery rate of 0.05. Because counts were too low, roughly 17 rarely observed V segments, including chromosome 9 orphons, were left out of the earlier analysis of 587 of the donors. Several of the top co-occurrence clusters appeared to be linked to parvovirus B19, influenza, CMV and Epstein-Barr virus, according to a later analysis. According to a later analysis, TCR association rates differed among HLA loci, with DRB1 alleles showing the most associated TCRs and HLA-C alleles showing the fewest. In a later analysis, HLA-associated TCR beta chains were found to be more clonally expanded and to have lower generation probabilities than equally common non-associated chains. Linkage disequilibrium might explain the correlated functional status among segregating V segments, but an unknown experimental factor could not be excluded. The authors suggested that the approach could potentially be extended to other disease states and immunological phenotypes. In this cohort, only TCR beta chains were sequenced, and detectable features were limited by the absence of alpha or paired-chain data.

This clone was observed a handful of times. What this receptor recognizes is not known. The input lacks base qualities; no much larger clone sits a single base away. In total, fewer than 750 healthy bone marrow donors made up the cohort. All cohort members were sampled while nominally healthy, although unrecorded immune exposures were likely present. The donor was CMV seropositive and was included in the group of 250 to 350 seropositive cohort members. Each donor provided a peripheral blood sample, and peripheral blood mononuclear cells were used for TCR beta sequencing. The Qiagen DNeasy Blood Extraction Kit was used to extract genomic DNA from the blood cell samples. The library was produced with the immunoSEQ multiplex PCR assay. For the multiplex PCR, a mixture combining 60 forward primers for TCR Vbeta segments and 13 reverse primers for TCR Jbeta segments was used. The CDR3 region of rearranged TCR beta genes was amplified from genomic DNA with a multiplex PCR assay. Amplified TCR beta libraries were sequenced as 87-base-pair reads on the Illumina HiSeq System. Regarding the original processing steps: Across the 500 to 700 repertoires, a later analysis counted 78 million or so unique TCR beta chains, 9.5 million to 13 million of which were shared by at least two donors. Raw reads were error-corrected and collapsed into unique sequences with a nearest-neighbor algorithm that merged closely related sequences to remove PCR and sequencing errors. CDR3 sequences were aligned to IMGT reference sequences to assign V, D and J gene segments. For a sequence to be retained, at least a six-nucleotide match to both a V gene segment and a J gene segment was required. Rearrangements were called productive when the CDR3 lacked stop codons and stayed in frame with V and J; all others were non-productive. Following IMGT convention, CDR3 was defined as the stretch from the second conserved V-encoded cysteine to the conserved J-encoded phenylalanine. Sequences without an unambiguous match to a single V gene segment were excluded from the earlier analysis of about 640 of the donors. In an earlier analysis of roughly 600 of the donors, a V segment was called functional when productive rearrangements were above 56.7%, and segregating when the standard deviation between donors exceeded 5%. A statistical classification framework was built to diagnose cytomegalovirus status from the catalog of TCR beta chain sequences. In a later analysis, TCR nucleotide sequences were compared against IMGT/GENE-DB human TR gene sequences so that V and J genes could be assigned. The TCRdist pipeline was used in a later analysis to assign CDR3 sequences and most-parsimonious VDJ recombination scenarios. In a later analysis, each TCR beta chain was defined by its CDR3 amino acid sequence together with its V-gene family, and reads without a unique V-gene family were excluded. In a later analysis, approximately 640 highly shared, low-generation-probability nucleotide sequences were removed to address suspected cross-contamination and a sequencing artifact. For each public chain, a later analysis derived a clonal expansion index from normalized ranks of inferred template counts within each repertoire. In a later analysis, generation probabilities were computed using a VDJ recombination model fitted to out-of-frame rearrangements, and the results were checked against IGoR. Hypergeometric tests were used in a later analysis to score TCR-TCR, TCR-HLA and TCR-CMV co-occurrence, with a repertoire-size bias correction applied to the TCR pairs. In a later analysis, false discovery rates were estimated by permuting HLA or CMV assignments 20 times. In a later analysis, co-occurring TCRs were grouped with DBSCAN, and TCRdist sequence similarity was added when clustering was performed within HLA-allele-positive subsets. Repertoires with fewer than 30,000 or more than 120,000 public chains were left out of co-occurrence clustering, as were about 5 repertoires with anomalous nucleotide sharing. TCRdb retrieved this table from immuneACCESS and kept in-frame rearrangements only. Not all clones are present; in checked studies, unresolved V genes account for under half, and no reason is known for the remainder. V and J calls and clone size are as listed in that table; D and trimming were resolved from the DNA. This sample comprises 200,000 to 250,000 clones, over 80% of them detected only once. The top ten clones comprise roughly 10% of the sample.

From its cysteine to its phenylalanine, the CDR3 spans 15 amino acids. Just CDR3 DNA is preserved here, 45 bases in frame from base 1. Between the V and J ends, shortened by 0 bases and 0 bases respectively, the junction contains 9 bases. From the germline V gene, CDR1 is SGHRS and CDR2 is YFSETQ. The chain is encoded by TRBV5-1 joined to TRBJ1-1, with TRBD1 tentatively as D gene (6 bases match). Sequencing input: PBMCs. The sequence was collected from a woman between 50 and 59 years old in good health and CMV-seropositive. The sequenced DNA is TGCGCCAGCAGCTTGGGGGACACCCTGAACACTGAAGCTTTCTTT. Translated, it gives CASSLGDTLNTEAFF.